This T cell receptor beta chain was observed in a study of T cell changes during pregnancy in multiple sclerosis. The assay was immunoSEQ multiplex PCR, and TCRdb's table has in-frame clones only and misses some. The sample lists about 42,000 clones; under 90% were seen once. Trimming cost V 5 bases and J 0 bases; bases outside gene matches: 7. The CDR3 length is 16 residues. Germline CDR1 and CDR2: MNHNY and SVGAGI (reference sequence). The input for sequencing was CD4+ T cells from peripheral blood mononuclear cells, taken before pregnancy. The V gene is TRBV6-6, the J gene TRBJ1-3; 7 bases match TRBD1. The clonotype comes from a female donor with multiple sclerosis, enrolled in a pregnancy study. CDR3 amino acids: CASSGGQASSGNTIYF. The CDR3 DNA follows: TGTGCCAGCAGTGGCGGACAGGCAAGCTCTGGAAACACCATATATTTT.